This record looks at one T cell receptor (beta chain) sequence and its context. Data came from immunoSEQ multiplex PCR; TCRdb stores just in-frame clones and leaves some out. The sample has under 300,000 clones; 70% to 90% are singletons. Germline V CDR1 and CDR2: SGHNT, YYREEE (reference sequence). J was trimmed by 5 bases and V by 7 bases; bases with no gene match: 11. The CDR3 has 15 residues. This record belongs to a study of blood T cell repertoires in COVID-19. Study-level information: COVID-19 samples from acute and convalescent phases originated in the United States, Italy and Spain.

The sequence was obtained from a woman in her forties who had recovered from COVID-19. The material sequenced was peripheral blood. The genes are TRBV5-4 and TRBJ2-5; 10 nucleotides match TRBD2. The CDR3 DNA reads TGTGCCAGCGGCCAGTCTAGCGGGAGTGGGGAGACCCAGTACTTC. It codes for CASGQSSGSGETQYF.